A single sample gave rise to the 32 T cell receptor beta chains below, sequenced in a study of graft-versus-host responses after intestinal transplantation. The protocol was immunoSEQ multiplex PCR, while the TCRdb copy is restricted to in-frame clones and leaves out a portion. This sample yields around 19,000 clones, of which roughly a third are seen a single time; 1.5% to 2.5% belongs to the top ten. Sequenced material: alloreactive CD4+ T cells from a mixed lymphocyte reaction culture, taken before transplantation. The sample's subset: CFSE-low proliferating T cells sorted from roughly six-day pre-transplant mixed lymphocyte reaction (GvH or HvG direction). All receptors derive from a human patient who was an organ donor for intestinal transplantation.

The V gene is TRBV21-1, the J gene TRBJ2-1; the table calls TRBD1, which could not be checked here. TRBV21-1 is deemed a pseudogene. The CDR3 covers 11 residues. The CDR3 DNA reads as TGTGCCAGCACCCCCAGGAATGAGCAGTTCTTC. Its translation is CASTPRNEQFF.

The rearrangement joins TRBV11-2 to TRBJ1-2; D is unresolved. V was pared by 1 base and J by 3 bases, with 6 bases between. This CDR3 has 13 amino acids. Germline CDR1 SGHAT, CDR2 FQNNGV. The DNA for the CDR3 is TGTGCCAGCAGCTTAGGCGGGGACTATGGCTACACCTTC. Protein: CASSLGGDYGYTF. The variable domain in full, completed from reference TRBV11-2 and TRBJ1-2, reads EAGVAQSPRYKIIEKRQSVAFWCNPISGHATLYWYQQILGQGPKLLIQFQNNGVVDDSQLPKDRFSAERLKGVDSTLKIQPAKLEDSAVYLCASSLGGDYGYTFGSGTRLTVV.

By sample share, this clone is medium-sized. The chain combines TRBV5-1 with TRBJ2-3; 11 bases are a match to TRBD1. The CDR3 covers 15 residues. Losses at the gene ends were 4 bases for V and 3 bases for J; bases not matched to a gene: 4. Germline V gene sequence: CDR1 SGHRS, CDR2 YFSETQ. CDR3 DNA sequence: TGCGCCAGCAGCGACGGACAGGGGGCGACAGATACGCAGTATTTT. Translating it yields CASSDGQGATDTQYF.

To note about this clone: A much larger clone sits a single nucleotide away, making a read error possible. The V gene is TRBV4-2, the J gene TRBJ1-5, with 9 bases identical to TRBD1. CDR1 LGHNA and CDR2 YNFKEQ come from the germline V gene. The CDR3 has 15 residues. The CDR3 bases are TGTGCCGGCAGCCAGGACAGGGGAGAAAATCAGCCCCAGCATTTT. It encodes CAGSQDRGENQPQHF.

This clone was seen a few times. V is TRBV9 and J is TRBJ2-5, with 8 bases lining up with TRBD1. The germline V gene has CDR1 SGDLS and CDR2 YYNGEE. After removal of 0 bases from V and 4 bases from J, the junction contained 8 bases not matched to a gene. CDR3 length: 16 residues. In DNA, the CDR3 is TGTGCCAGCAGCGTAGGGGAATCAGGGGGCGGAGAGACCCAGTACTTC. It encodes CASSVGESGGGETQYF.

This chain joins TRBV5-1 and TRBJ2-7; D gene ambiguous. V lost 0 bases and J 3 bases, leaving 13 bases between the germline ends. This CDR3 is built from 15 residues. Per germline, CDR1 SGHRS and CDR2 YFSETQ. DNA of the CDR3: TGCGCCAGCAGCTTGGGGGTGGGGTCATTCTACGAGCAGTACTTC. Amino acids: CASSLGVGSFYEQYF.

This rearrangement joins TRBV10-1 to TRBJ2-7, with 7 bases lining up with TRBD2. With V trimmed by 0 bases and J by 9 bases, 8 bases remained unmatched. Germline CDR1 and CDR2: WNHNN and SYGVQD (reference sequence). The CDR3 consists of 14 residues. CDR3 region: CASSESPTSRTQYF. CDR3 sequence (DNA): TGCGCCAGCAGTGAGTCCCCGACTAGCCGTACGCAGTACTTC.

This clone was counted between two and nine times. This sequence joins TRBV7-9 and TRBJ1-1, with D unresolved. V was clipped by 1 base and J by 1 base, with 16 bases between them. The CDR3 extends over 17 amino acids. The V gene's germline CDR1 is SEHNR and CDR2 FQNEAQ (reference sequence). The CDR3 coding sequence is TGTGCCAGCAGCTTAGGATTACGGCCCAGCGGGAACACTGAAGCTTTCTTT. Translated, it gives CASSLGLRPSGNTEAFF. The whole variable domain, filled in from reference TRBV7-9 and TRBJ1-1, reads DTGVSQNPRHKITKRGQNVTFRCDPISEHNRLYWYRQTLGQGPEFLTYFQNEAQLEKSRLLSDRFSAERPKGSFSTLEIQRTEQGDSAMYLCASSLGLRPSGNTEAFFGQGTRLTVV.

This clone was seen a few times. J is TRBJ1-2 and V is TRBV30; D not resolved. The V gene lost 2 bases and the J gene lost 0 bases, with 4 bases spanning the gap. Looked up from germline, CDR1 is GTSNPN and CDR2 is SVGIG (reference sequence). The CDR3 totals 12 residues. CDR3: CAWSPANYGYTF. The CDR3 region has the DNA TGTGCCTGGAGTCCAGCTAACTATGGCTACACCTTC.

The gene calls are TRBV29-1 and TRBJ2-1; no definite D call. CDR3 size: 11 residues. Trimming removed 7 bases at V and 4 bases at J, with 8 bases between. Looked up from germline, CDR1 is SQVTM and CDR2 is ANQGSEA. DNA of the CDR3: TGCAGCGGTGACAAGTACAATGAGCAGTTCTTC. Protein: CSGDKYNEQFF.

The V call is TRBV15, the J call TRBJ2-3; D may match TRBD1 or TRBD2 (5 bases each). With 5 bases removed from V and 5 bases from J, the gap between germline ends came to 14 bases. The CDR3 length is 14 residues. Germline loops: CDR1 LNHNV, CDR2 YYDKDF (reference sequence). CDR3 loop: CATSRDPTGDTQYF. CDR3 in DNA: TGTGCCACCAGCCGGGACCCGACGGGAGATACGCAGTATTTT.

This clone has a handful of counts. The J gene is TRBJ2-5, the V gene TRBV10-3, with D possibly being TRBD1 or TRBD2 (6 bases each). The CDR3 sequence is 13 residues long. CDR1 is ENHRY, CDR2 SYGVKD, per germline. Trimming took 4 bases from V and 5 from J, leaving 11 bases between them. The CDR3 bases are TGTGCCATCAGTGCCACCGGGGGCGAGACCCAGTACTTC. Translation: CAISATGGETQYF.

The chain has TRBV27 and TRBJ2-1; 9 bases align to TRBD2. The V gene's germline CDR1 is MNHEY and CDR2 SMNVEV (reference sequence). The CDR3 consists of 17 residues. The ends lost 6 bases at V and 0 bases at J; junction bases unmatched: 9. The CDR3 nucleotides read TGTGCCAGCAGCACGGCTAGCGGGATAGGCTCCTACAATGAGCAGTTCTTC. Amino acids: CASSTASGIGSYNEQFF.

This clone is a singleton in its sample. V is TRBV12-2 and J is TRBJ2-5; the DNA was not used to check the table's D call, TRBD1. TRBV12-2 is tagged as a pseudogene. CDR3 length: 15 residues. The CDR3 DNA sequence: TGTGCAAGTCGCCCAACCACCAGGGATGCAGAGACCCAGTACTTC. Its protein product is CASRPTTRDAETQYF.

This clone ranks as medium-sized. The chain is built from TRBV7-6 and TRBJ1-2; 8 bases align to TRBD1. The CDR3 contains 15 residues. J lost 5 bases, V lost 6 bases, and 11 bases had no gene match. The germline gives CDR1 SGHVS, CDR2 FNYEAQ. The DNA for the CDR3 is TGTGCCAGCAGTCCAAGACAGGGGCCTTTATATGGCTACACCTTC. Translating gives CASSPRQGPLYGYTF. The full variable domain, in which reference TRBV7-6 and TRBJ1-2 provide the parts outside the CDR3, is GAGVSQSPRYKVTKRGQDVALRCDPISGHVSLYWYRQALGQGPEFLTYFNYEAQQDKSGLPNDRFSAERPEGSISTLTIQRTEQRDSAMYRCASSPRQGPLYGYTFGSGTRLTVV.

This clone was picked up a small number of times. The chain combines TRBV6-5 with TRBJ1-4; D is possibly TRBD1 (6 bases). The CDR3 contains 14 residues. Per the germline V gene, CDR1 is MNHEY and CDR2 is SVGAGI. The V end lost 1 base, the J end lost 6 bases, and 9 bases lay between the germline ends. The CDR3 DNA reads TGTGCCAGCAGTTACTTTGGGGGGCATGAAAAACTGTTTTTT. Its protein product is CASSYFGGHEKLFF.

This chain links TRBV18 with TRBJ2-7; TRBD1 matches 12 bases. The CDR3 has 17 amino acids. V gave up 3 bases and J gave up 3 bases; unmatched junction bases: 9. Germline lookup yields CDR1 KGHSH and CDR2 LQKENI. The DNA of the CDR3 is TGTGCCAGCTCACCCCCGAGGGGGACAGGGGGCAGCTACGAGCAGTACTTC. Translation gives CASSPPRGTGGSYEQYF.

The chain couples TRBV4-3 to TRBJ2-5; 9 bases match TRBD1. The CDR3 covers 16 residues. V dropped 0 bases and J dropped 4; count of bases not matched to a gene: 6. CDR1 is LGHNA, CDR2 YSLEER, per germline. This chain's CDR3 is CASSQDLTGGRETQYF. The CDR3 bases are TGCGCCAGCAGCCAAGATTTGACAGGGGGTAGAGAGACCCAGTACTTC.

The chain combines TRBV28 with TRBJ2-7; 8 bases map to TRBD1. J lost 1 base, V lost 3 bases, and 17 bases had no gene match. The CDR3 runs to 19 residues. Germline V gene sequence: CDR1 MDHEN, CDR2 SYDVKM. The CDR3 spells CASSFPIVGTGPSSYEQYF. In DNA, the CDR3 is TGTGCCAGCAGTTTCCCTATCGTGGGGACAGGACCATCTTCCTACGAGCAGTACTTC.

The V gene is TRBV9, the J gene TRBJ1-1, with 9 bases that match TRBD1. Trimming cost V 0 bases and J 10 bases; bases outside gene matches: 4. This CDR3 is 13 amino acids long. Germline CDR1 reads SGDLS; CDR2 reads YYNGEE. The CDR3 here is CASSVEVTGGAFF. The CDR3 nucleotides read TGTGCCAGCAGCGTAGAAGTGACAGGGGGAGCTTTCTTT.

This clone showed up just a few times. The genes are TRBV5-1 and TRBJ2-1, with TRBD2 identical over 10 bases. J gave up 3 bases and V 1 base, and 1 base lay outside the gene matches. Per the germline V gene, CDR1 is SGHRS and CDR2 is YFSETQ. CDR3 size: 15 residues. This CDR3 reads CASSLLAGVYNEQFF. The CDR3 DNA is TGCGCCAGCAGCTTGCTAGCGGGAGTCTACAATGAGCAGTTCTTC.

This clone was detected a few times. The chain recombines TRBV9 with TRBJ2-5; TRBD2 matches 10 bases. Germline-derived CDR1 and CDR2 are SGDLS and YYNGEE. V was clipped by 5 bases and J by 5 bases; unmatched bases: 9. This CDR3 contains 15 residues. CDR3 sequence (DNA): TGTGCCAGCAGTGCGGGACTAGCGTTCATCGAGACCCAGTACTTC. It translates to CASSAGLAFIETQYF.

This clone was counted between two and nine times. This chain uses TRBV6-1 with TRBJ2-7; perhaps TRBD2 as D (6 bases). The CDR3 covers 13 residues. V lost 5 bases and J 7 bases, leaving 15 bases between the germline ends. The germline gives CDR1 MNHNS, CDR2 SASEGT. The CDR3 loop reads CASSQDTAGEQYF. The CDR3 DNA follows: TGTGCCAGCAGTCAGGACACGGCGGGGGAGCAGTACTTC.

V gene TRBV4-2 combines with J gene TRBJ1-3; D gene uncertain. V lost 4 bases and J lost 0, with 10 bases in between. The CDR3 length is 15 residues. Germline V lookup: CDR1 LGHNA, CDR2 YNFKEQ. CDR3 residues: CASSPDGSSGNTIYF. In DNA, the CDR3 is TGTGCCAGCAGCCCCGACGGAAGCTCTGGAAACACCATATATTTT.

By sample fraction, this clone is medium-sized. The rearrangement links TRBV5-1 to TRBJ1-1; a weak D match, TRBD1 (6 bases). Per germline, CDR1 SGHRS and CDR2 YFSETQ. This CDR3 region has 13 residues. V shed 4 bases and J shed 0 bases, with 7 bases lying between them. In DNA, the CDR3 is TGCGCCAGCAGCCGGGACATGAACACTGAAGCTTTCTTT. Protein product: CASSRDMNTEAFF.

This clone has more than one count but fewer than ten. The rearrangement uses TRBV5-5 and TRBJ1-5; a possible D gene is TRBD1 (5 bases). The CDR3 has 14 residues. Deletions cut 4 bases from V and 2 bases from J, with 10 bases between. Germline V gene data show CDR1 as SGHKS and CDR2 as YYEKEE (reference sequence). The CDR3 loop is CASSPGLGNQPQHF. CDR3 bases: TGTGCCAGCAGCCCGGGACTGGGCAATCAGCCCCAGCATTTT. Full variable domain (missing parts from reference TRBV5-5 and TRBJ1-5): DAGVTQSPTHLIKTRGQQVTLRCSPISGHKSVSWYQQVLGQGPQFIFQYYEKEERGRGNFPDRFSARQFPNYSSELNVNALLLGDSALYLCASSPGLGNQPQHFGDGTRLSIL.

The chain couples TRBV5-4 to TRBJ2-5; D unresolved. The CDR3 consists of 13 residues. Trimming took off 3 bases at V and 5 bases at J, with 11 bases between the two ends. CDR1 SGHNT and CDR2 YYREEE come from the germline V gene (reference sequence). The CDR3 DNA reads as TGTGCCAGCAGCTCGACGTCCCAGGAGACCCAGTACTTC. Translating gives CASSSTSQETQYF.

The chain uses TRBV15 and TRBJ2-3, with D perhaps TRBD2 (5 bases). V was trimmed by 0 bases and J by 3 bases, leaving 7 bases between them. This CDR3 is built from 14 residues. CDR1 LNHNV and CDR2 YYDKDF come from the germline V gene (reference sequence). Here the CDR3 reads CATSRDTGTDTQYF. The CDR3 DNA follows: TGTGCCACCAGCAGAGACACGGGAACAGATACGCAGTATTTT.

Only a few counts were recorded for this clone. The genes are TRBV7-8 and TRBJ2-2; weak D call: TRBD2 (5 bases). Germline values: CDR1 SGHVS, CDR2 FQNEAQ. This CDR3 spans 16 amino acids. Trimming removed 8 bases at V and 4 bases at J, with 20 bases between. Here the CDR3 reads CASSLRRSVGTGELFF. The CDR3 coding sequence is TGTGCCAGCTCGCTTAGGAGGAGTGTGGGCACCGGGGAGCTGTTTTTT.

The chain carries TRBV27 and TRBJ1-1; 9 nucleotides match TRBD1. CDR1 is MNHEY, CDR2 SMNVEV, per germline (reference sequence). The CDR3 extends over 15 amino acids. V dropped 4 bases and J dropped 4; count of bases not matched to a gene: 7. The CDR3 reads CASSSWTGEGTEAFF. The CDR3 bases are TGTGCCAGCAGTTCCTGGACAGGGGAAGGCACTGAAGCTTTCTTT.

The V call is TRBV2, the J call TRBJ1-5; 7 positions match TRBD1. After removal of 6 bases from V and 4 bases from J, the junction contained 3 bases not matched to a gene. Germline-derived CDR1 and CDR2 are SNHLY and FYNNEI. CDR3 size: 13 residues. Written as DNA, the CDR3 is TGTGCCAGCAGCGTGGGACAGAATCAGCCCCAGCATTTT. This sequence encodes CASSVGQNQPQHF.

The chain is built from TRBV9 and TRBJ2-5; the match to TRBD2 covers 14 bases. Germline CDR1 reads SGDLS; CDR2 reads YYNGEE. The CDR3 is made up of 17 amino acids. The trim removed 2 bases at V and 0 bases at J, leaving 3 bases unmatched. The CDR3 spells CASSVGGLAGDQETQYF. CDR3 DNA sequence: TGTGCCAGCAGCGTGGGGGGACTAGCGGGAGACCAAGAGACCCAGTACTTC.